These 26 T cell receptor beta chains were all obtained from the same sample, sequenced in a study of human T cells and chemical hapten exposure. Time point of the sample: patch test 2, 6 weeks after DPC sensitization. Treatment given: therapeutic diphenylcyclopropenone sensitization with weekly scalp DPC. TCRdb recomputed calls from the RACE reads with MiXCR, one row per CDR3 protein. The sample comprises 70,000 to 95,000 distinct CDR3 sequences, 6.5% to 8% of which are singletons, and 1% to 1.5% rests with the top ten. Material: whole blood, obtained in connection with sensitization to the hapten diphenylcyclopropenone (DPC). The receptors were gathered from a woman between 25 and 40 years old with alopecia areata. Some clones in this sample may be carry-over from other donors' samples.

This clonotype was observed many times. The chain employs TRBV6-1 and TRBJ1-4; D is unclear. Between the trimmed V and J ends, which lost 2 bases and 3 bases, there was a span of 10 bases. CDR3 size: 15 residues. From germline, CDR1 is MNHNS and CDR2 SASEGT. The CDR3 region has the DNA TGTGCCAGCAGTGAACTTACACTTGCTAATGAAAAACTGTTTTTT. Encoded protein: CASSELTLANEKLFF.

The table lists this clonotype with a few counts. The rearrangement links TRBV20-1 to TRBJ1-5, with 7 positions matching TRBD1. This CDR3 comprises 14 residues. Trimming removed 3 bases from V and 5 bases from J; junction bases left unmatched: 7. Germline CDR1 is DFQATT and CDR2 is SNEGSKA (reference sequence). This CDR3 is CSASGQERDQPQHF. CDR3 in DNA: TGCAGTGCTAGCGGACAGGAGCGCGATCAGCCCCAGCATTTT.

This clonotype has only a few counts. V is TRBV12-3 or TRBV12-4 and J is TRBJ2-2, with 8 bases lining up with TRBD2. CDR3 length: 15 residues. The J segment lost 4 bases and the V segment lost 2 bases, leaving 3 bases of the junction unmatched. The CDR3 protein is CASSLSAGGTGELFF. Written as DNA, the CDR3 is TGTGCCAGCAGTTTATCTGCGGGGGGCACCGGGGAGCTGTTTTTT.

This CDR3 is CASRRRAEAFTDTQYF. The CDR3 nucleotides are TGCGCCAGCAGGCGAAGGGCCGAAGCCTTCACAGATACGCAGTATTTT. The genes are TRBV5-1 and TRBJ2-3, with no clear D. The CDR3 covers 16 residues. Trimming cost V 5 bases and J 2 bases, with 18 bases left between them. Germline loops: CDR1 SGHRS, CDR2 YFSETQ. Using reference TRBV5-1 and TRBJ2-3 for the parts outside the CDR3, the full variable domain is KAGVTQTPRYLIKTRGQQVTLSCSPISGHRSVSWYQQTPGQGLQFLFEYFSETQRNKGNFPGRFSGRQFSNSRSEMNVSTLELGDSALYLCASRRRAEAFTDTQYFGPGTRLTVL.

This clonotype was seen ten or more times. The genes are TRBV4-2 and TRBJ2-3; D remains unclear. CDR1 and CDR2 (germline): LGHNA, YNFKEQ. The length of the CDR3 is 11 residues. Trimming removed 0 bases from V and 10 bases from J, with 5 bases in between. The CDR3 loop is CASSQEGPQYF. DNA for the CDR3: TGTGCCAGCAGCCAAGAGGGTCCGCAGTATTTT.

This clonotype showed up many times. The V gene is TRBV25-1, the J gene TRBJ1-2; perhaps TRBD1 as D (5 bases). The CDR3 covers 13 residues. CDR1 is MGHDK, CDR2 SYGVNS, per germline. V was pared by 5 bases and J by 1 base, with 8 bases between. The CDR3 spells CASSRGYNYGYTF. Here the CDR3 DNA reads TGTGCCAGCAGTAGGGGTTATAACTATGGCTACACCTTC.

CDR3 loop: CASSDDGLRNTEAFF. CDR3 nucleotide sequence: TGCGCCAGCAGCGACGACGGACTGAGGAACACTGAAGCTTTCTTT. The rearrangement links TRBV5-1 to TRBJ1-1; D gene unclear. Trimming removed 4 bases at V and 1 base at J, with 14 bases between. The CDR3 covers 15 residues. Germline V gene data show CDR1 as SGHRS and CDR2 as YFSETQ.

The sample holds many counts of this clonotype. This CDR3 reads CASRSYSGSFRRENTEAFF. The DNA of the CDR3 is TGTGCCAGCAGATCCTATTCCGGTTCCTTCCGAAGGGAGAACACTGAAGCTTTCTTT. The rearrangement links TRBV12-3 or TRBV12-4 to TRBJ1-1; D remains ambiguous. This CDR3 comprises 19 residues. V was pared by 6 bases and J by 1 base, with 27 bases between.

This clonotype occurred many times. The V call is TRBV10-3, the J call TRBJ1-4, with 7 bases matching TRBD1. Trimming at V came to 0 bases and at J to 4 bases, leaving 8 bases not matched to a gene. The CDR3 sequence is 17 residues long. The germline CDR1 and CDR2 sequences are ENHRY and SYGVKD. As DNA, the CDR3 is TGTGCCATCAGTGAGTCTGACTGGGACAGCGTTAATGAAAAACTGTTTTTT. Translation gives CAISESDWDSVNEKLFF.

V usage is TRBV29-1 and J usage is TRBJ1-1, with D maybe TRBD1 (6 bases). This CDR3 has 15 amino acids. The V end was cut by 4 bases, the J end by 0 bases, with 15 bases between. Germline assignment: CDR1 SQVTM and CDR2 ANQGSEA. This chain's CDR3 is CSVVGRQDVNTEAFF. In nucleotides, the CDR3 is TGCAGCGTTGTGGGGAGACAGGATGTGAACACTGAAGCTTTCTTT.

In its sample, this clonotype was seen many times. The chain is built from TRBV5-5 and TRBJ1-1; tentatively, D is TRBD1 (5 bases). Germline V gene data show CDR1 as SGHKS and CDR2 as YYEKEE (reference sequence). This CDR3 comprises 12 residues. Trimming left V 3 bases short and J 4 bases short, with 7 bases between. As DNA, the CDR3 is TGTGCCAGCAGCTCAGGGATCACTGAAGCTTTCTTT. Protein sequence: CASSSGITEAFF.

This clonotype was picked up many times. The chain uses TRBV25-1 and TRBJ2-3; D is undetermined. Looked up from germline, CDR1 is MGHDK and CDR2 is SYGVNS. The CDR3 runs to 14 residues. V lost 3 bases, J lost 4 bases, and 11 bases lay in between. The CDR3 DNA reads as TGTGCCAGCAGTGAGGCGCTAGGCGCAGATACGCAGTATTTT. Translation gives CASSEALGADTQYF.

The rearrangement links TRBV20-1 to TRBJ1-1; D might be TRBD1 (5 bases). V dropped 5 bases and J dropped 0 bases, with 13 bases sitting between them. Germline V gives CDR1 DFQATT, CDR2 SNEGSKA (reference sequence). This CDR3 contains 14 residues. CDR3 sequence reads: CSAPFGGMNTEAFF. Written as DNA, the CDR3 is TGCAGTGCTCCGTTCGGGGGAATGAACACTGAAGCTTTCTTT.

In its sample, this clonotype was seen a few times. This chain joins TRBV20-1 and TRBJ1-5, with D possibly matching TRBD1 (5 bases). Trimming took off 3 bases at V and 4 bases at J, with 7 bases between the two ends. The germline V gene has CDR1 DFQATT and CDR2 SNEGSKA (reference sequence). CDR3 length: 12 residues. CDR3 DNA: TGCAGTGCTAGCCAGGGAAATCAGCCCCAGCATTTT. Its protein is CSASQGNQPQHF.

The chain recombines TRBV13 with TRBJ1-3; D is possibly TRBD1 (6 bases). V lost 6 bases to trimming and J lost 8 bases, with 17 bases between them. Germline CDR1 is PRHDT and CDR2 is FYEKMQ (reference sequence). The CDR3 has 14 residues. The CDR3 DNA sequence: TGTGCCAGCAGTTCGGGGGCAGGGAGCGACACCATATATTTT. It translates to CASSSGAGSDTIYF. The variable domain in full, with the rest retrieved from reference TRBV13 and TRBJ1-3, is AAGVIQSPRHLIKEKRETATLKCYPIPRHDTVYWYQQGPGQDPQFLISFYEKMQSDKGSIPDRFSAQQFSDYHSELNMSSLELGDSALYFCASSSGAGSDTIYFGEGSWLTVV.

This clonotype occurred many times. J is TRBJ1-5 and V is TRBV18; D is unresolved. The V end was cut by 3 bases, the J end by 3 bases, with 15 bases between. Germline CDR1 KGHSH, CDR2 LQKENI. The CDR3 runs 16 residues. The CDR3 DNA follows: TGTGCCAGCTCACCCGGACCCCCAGGATACAATCAGCCCCAGCATTTT. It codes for CASSPGPPGYNQPQHF.

CDR3 protein: CASSWLSLGFGANVLTF. The CDR3 DNA reads TGTGCCAGCAGTTGGTTATCGCTCGGGTTTGGGGCCAACGTCCTGACTTTC. V is TRBV12-3 or TRBV12-4 and J is TRBJ2-6, with no clear D. Trimming left V 4 bases short and J 3 bases short, with 16 bases between. This CDR3 contains 17 residues.

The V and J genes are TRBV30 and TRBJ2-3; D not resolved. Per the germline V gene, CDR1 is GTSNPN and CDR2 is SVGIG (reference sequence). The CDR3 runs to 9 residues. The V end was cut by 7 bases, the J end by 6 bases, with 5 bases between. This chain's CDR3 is CALGDTQYF. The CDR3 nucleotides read TGTGCCTTGGGGGATACGCAGTATTTT.

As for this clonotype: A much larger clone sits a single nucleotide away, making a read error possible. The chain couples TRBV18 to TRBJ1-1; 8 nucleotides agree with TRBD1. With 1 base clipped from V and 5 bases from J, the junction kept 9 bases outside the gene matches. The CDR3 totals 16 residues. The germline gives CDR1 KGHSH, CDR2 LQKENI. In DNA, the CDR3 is TGTGCCAGCTCACCACATTTGGACAGGGTTGGGACTGAAGCTTTCTTT. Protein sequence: CASSPHLDRVGTEAFF.

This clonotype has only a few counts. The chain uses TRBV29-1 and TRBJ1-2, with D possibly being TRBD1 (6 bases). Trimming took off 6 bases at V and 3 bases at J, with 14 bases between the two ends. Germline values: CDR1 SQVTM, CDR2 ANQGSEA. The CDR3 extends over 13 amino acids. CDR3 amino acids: CSVTQGIDYGYTF. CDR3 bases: TGCAGCGTGACACAGGGAATCGACTATGGCTACACCTTC.

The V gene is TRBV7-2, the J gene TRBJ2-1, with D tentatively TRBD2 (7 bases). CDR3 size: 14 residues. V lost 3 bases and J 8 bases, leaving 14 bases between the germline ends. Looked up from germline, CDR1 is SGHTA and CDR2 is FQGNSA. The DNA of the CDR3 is TGTGCCAGCAGCTTGGGGGGGCGGCACGATGAGCAGTTCTTC. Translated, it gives CASSLGGRHDEQFF.

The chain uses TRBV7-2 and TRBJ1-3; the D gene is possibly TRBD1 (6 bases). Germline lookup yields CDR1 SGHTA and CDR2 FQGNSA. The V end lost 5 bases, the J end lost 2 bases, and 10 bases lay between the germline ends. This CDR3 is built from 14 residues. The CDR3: CASSTRTAGNTIYF. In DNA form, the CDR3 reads TGTGCCAGCAGCACACGGACAGCTGGAAACACCATATATTTT.

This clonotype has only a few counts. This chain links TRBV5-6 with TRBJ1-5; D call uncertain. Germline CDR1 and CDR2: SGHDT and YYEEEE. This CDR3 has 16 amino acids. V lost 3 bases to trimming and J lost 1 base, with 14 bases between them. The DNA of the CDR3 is TGTGCCAGCAGCTCCGGAAAAGTCCGAAGCAATCAGCCCCAGCATTTT. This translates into CASSSGKVRSNQPQHF. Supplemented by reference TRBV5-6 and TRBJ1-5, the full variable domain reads DAGVTQSPTHLIKTRGQQVTLRCSPKSGHDTVSWYQQALGQGPQFIFQYYEEEERQRGNFPDRFSGHQFPNYSSELNVNALLLGDSALYLCASSSGKVRSNQPQHFGDGTRLSIL.

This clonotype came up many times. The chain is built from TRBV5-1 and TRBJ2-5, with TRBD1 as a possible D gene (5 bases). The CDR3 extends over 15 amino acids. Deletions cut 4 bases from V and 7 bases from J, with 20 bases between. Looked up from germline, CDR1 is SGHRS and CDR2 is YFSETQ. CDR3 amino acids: CASSDPQGQTGTQYF. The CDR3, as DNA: TGCGCCAGCAGCGACCCCCAGGGTCAAACGGGGACCCAGTACTTC.

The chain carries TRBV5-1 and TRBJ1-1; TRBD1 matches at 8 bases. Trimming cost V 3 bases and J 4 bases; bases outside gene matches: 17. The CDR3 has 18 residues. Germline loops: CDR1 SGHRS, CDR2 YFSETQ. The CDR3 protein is CASSYTRGQGPRGTEAFF. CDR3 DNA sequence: TGCGCCAGCAGCTATACCCGAGGACAGGGCCCGCGGGGCACTGAAGCTTTCTTT.

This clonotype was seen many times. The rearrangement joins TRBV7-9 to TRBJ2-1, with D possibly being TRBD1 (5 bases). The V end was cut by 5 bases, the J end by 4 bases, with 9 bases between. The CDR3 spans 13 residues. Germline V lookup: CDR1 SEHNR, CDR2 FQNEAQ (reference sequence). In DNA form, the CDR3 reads TGTGCCAGCAGCCTCGACAGTTACAATGAGCAGTTCTTC. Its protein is CASSLDSYNEQFF. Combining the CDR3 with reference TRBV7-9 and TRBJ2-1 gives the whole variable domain DTGVSQNPRHKITKRGQNVTFRCDPISEHNRLYWYRQTLGQGPEFLTYFQNEAQLEKSRLLSDRFSAERPKGSFSTLEIQRTEQGDSAMYLCASSLDSYNEQFFGPGTRLTVL.